These 8 T cell receptor beta chains were all obtained from the same sample, sequenced in a study of early T cells in non-severe SARS-CoV-2 infection. A single record per CDR3 protein comes from TCRdb applying MiXCR to the 5' RACE reads. The table includes approximately 64,000 distinct CDR3 sequences, less than 5.5% detected once. Sequencing input: whole blood. Source of these receptors: an adult who was a healthcare worker with PCR-confirmed SARS-CoV-2 infection or an uninfected control (not recorded which).

V and J are TRBV3-1 and TRBJ2-7; D unclear. V lost 2 bases and J 5 bases, leaving 4 bases between the germline ends. CDR1 is LGHDT, CDR2 YNNKEL, per germline (reference sequence). The CDR3 consists of 11 residues. CDR3 nucleotides: TGTGCCAGCAGCCAATACGACGAGCAGTACTTC. It codes for CASSQYDEQYF.

This clonotype was counted at least ten times. This chain uses TRBV7-9 with TRBJ2-2; a possible D gene is TRBD1 (7 bases). Germline V gene sequence: CDR1 SEHNR, CDR2 FQNEAQ (reference sequence). The germline V and J ends were trimmed by 2 bases and 5 bases, with 12 bases remaining between them. This CDR3 is built from 15 residues. CDR3 nucleotides: TGTGCCAGCAGCTTACCAGGGGGGAGAACCGGGGAGCTGTTTTTT. Its translation is CASSLPGGRTGELFF. The full variable domain, with the rest looked up from reference TRBV7-9 and TRBJ2-2, is DTGVSQNPRHKITKRGQNVTFRCDPISEHNRLYWYRQTLGQGPEFLTYFQNEAQLEKSRLLSDRFSAERPKGSFSTLEIQRTEQGDSAMYLCASSLPGGRTGELFFGEGSRLTVL.

This clonotype has just a few counts. The rearrangement joins TRBV6-1 to TRBJ1-4; no definite D call. CDR1 and CDR2 (germline): MNHNS, SASEGT. The CDR3 consists of 14 residues. Deletions cut 0 bases from V and 8 bases from J, with 10 bases between. In DNA form, the CDR3 reads TGTGCCAGCAGTGAAGCCCAGGCGAGGGAAAAACTGTTTTTT. Protein: CASSEAQAREKLFF.

This clonotype has ten or more counts. The V call is TRBV29-1, the J call TRBJ2-7, with 7 bases aligning to TRBD1. Germline loops: CDR1 SQVTM, CDR2 ANQGSEA. CDR3 length equals 12 residues. The ends lost 7 bases at V and 5 bases at J; junction bases unmatched: 8. Here the CDR3 reads CSATTRGNEQYF. For the CDR3, the DNA is TGCAGCGCTACTACCAGGGGGAACGAGCAGTACTTC.

This clonotype was observed at least ten times. This chain links TRBV6-5 with TRBJ1-6; D is unclear. Per the germline V gene, CDR1 is MNHEY and CDR2 is SVGAGI. The CDR3 has 14 residues. Between the trimmed V and J ends, which lost 5 bases and 5 bases, there was a span of 10 bases. The CDR3 DNA reads as TGTGCCAGCAGTCGGCAGGTGAATAATTCACCCCTCCACTTT. Translating it yields CASSRQVNNSPLHF.

Concerning this clonotype: The junction does not match germline at one end; this may be a read error. This chain connects TRBV6-2 or TRBV6-3 to TRBJ2-1; weak D call: TRBD2 (5 bases). The length of the CDR3 is 14 residues. From germline, CDR1 is MNHEY and CDR2 SVGEGT. The CDR3 DNA sequence: TGTGCCAGCAGCTATATGGACGACTACGATGAGCAGTTCTTC. It codes for CASSYMDDYDEQFF.

The sample holds many counts of this clonotype. This chain joins TRBV7-2 and TRBJ2-5; D unclear. Trimming stripped 5 bases from V and 3 bases from J, with 16 bases between. CDR3 length: 15 amino acids. The germline gives CDR1 SGHTA, CDR2 FQGNSA. The CDR3 is CASSLSWGREETQYF. The CDR3 DNA reads as TGTGCCAGCAGCCTCTCGTGGGGTAGGGAAGAGACCCAGTACTTC.

This clonotype was picked up many times. CDR3 sequence (DNA): TGCGCCAGCAGCCCTGGACAGGGCAGAGGCAATGAGCAGTTCTTC. It encodes CASSPGQGRGNEQFF. The rearrangement links TRBV5-1 to TRBJ2-1, with 8 positions matching TRBD1. The CDR3 is 15 amino acids. V gave up 4 bases and J gave up 6 bases; unmatched junction bases: 9. The germline V gene has CDR1 SGHRS and CDR2 YFSETQ.